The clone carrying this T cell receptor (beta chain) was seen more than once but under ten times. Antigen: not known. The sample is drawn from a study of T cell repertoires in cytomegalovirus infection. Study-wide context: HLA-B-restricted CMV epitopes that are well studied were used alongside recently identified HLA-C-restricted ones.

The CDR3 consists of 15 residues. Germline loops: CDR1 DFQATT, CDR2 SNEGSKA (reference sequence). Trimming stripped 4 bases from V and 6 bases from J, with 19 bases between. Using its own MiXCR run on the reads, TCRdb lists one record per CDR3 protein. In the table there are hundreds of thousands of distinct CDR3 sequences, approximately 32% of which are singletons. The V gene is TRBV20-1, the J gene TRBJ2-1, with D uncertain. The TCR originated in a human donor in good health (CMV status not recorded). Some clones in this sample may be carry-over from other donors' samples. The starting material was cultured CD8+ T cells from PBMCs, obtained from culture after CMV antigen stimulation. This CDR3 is CSATDPGGASNEQFF. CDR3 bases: TGCAGTGCTACCGACCCAGGCGGAGCGAGCAATGAGCAGTTCTTC.